The 30 T cell receptor beta chains reported below all come from one sample, sequenced in a study of spatial heterogeneity in lung cancer. Noted time point: blood at routine non-recurrence follow-up after resection. From the 5' RACE reads, TCRdb called clonotypes with MiXCR, one entry per CDR3 protein. The sample holds tens of thousands of distinct CDR3 sequences, 12% seen once. This sample comprised PBMCs, obtained at follow-up. These receptors were obtained from a male donor with early-stage non-small cell lung cancer.

DNA for the CDR3: TGTGCCAGCAGCCTCCAGGGGACTAGGATTGAAGCTTTCTTT. Protein product: CASSLQGTRIEAFF. This chain uses TRBV11-2 with TRBJ1-1; TRBD1 might be the D (6 bases). Germline CDR1 SGHAT, CDR2 FQNNGV. The CDR3 spans 14 residues. Trimming shortened V by 5 bases and J by 7 bases, and 17 bases separated the two germline ends.

In its sample, this clonotype was seen many times. The V and J genes are TRBV3-1 and TRBJ1-2, with D unresolved. V was clipped by 0 bases and J by 8 bases, with 16 bases between them. Germline loops: CDR1 LGHDT, CDR2 YNNKEL (reference sequence). The CDR3 contains 15 residues. CDR3 sequence: CASSQEGSGKGGYTF. The CDR3 nucleotides are TGTGCCAGCAGCCAAGAAGGATCCGGGAAAGGAGGCTACACCTTC. Full variable domain (remainder filled in from reference TRBV3-1 and TRBJ1-2): DTAVSQTPKYLVTQMGNDKSIKCEQNLGHDTMYWYKQDSKKFLKIMFSYNNKELIINETVPNRFSPKSPDKAHLNLHINSLELGDSAVYFCASSQEGSGKGGYTFGSGTRLTVV.

The chain has TRBV30 and TRBJ1-3; a weak D match, TRBD1 (5 bases). The CDR3 totals 15 residues. The germline CDR1 and CDR2 sequences are GTSNPN and SVGIG (reference sequence). The ends were cut back, 3 bases at V and 0 bases at J, with 12 bases in the middle. The CDR3 DNA reads TGTGCCTGGAGCCCGACAGATAGCTCTGGAAACACCATATATTTT. It is translated as CAWSPTDSSGNTIYF. Drawing the rest from reference TRBV30 and TRBJ1-3, the complete variable domain is SQTIHQWPATLVQPVGSPLSLECTVEGTSNPNLYWYRQAAGRGLQLLFYSVGIGQISSEVPQNLSASRPQDRQFILSSKKLLLSDSGFYLCAWSPTDSSGNTIYFGEGSWLTVV.

This clonotype occurred many times. The rearrangement uses TRBV7-9 and TRBJ2-5; 15 bases agree with TRBD2. The germline V gene encodes CDR1 SEHNR and CDR2 FQNEAQ (reference sequence). The CDR3 contains 17 residues. The junction had 6 bases not matched to a gene; V was cut back by 5 bases and J by 2 bases. CDR3 protein: CASSRTSGGARQETQYF. Written as DNA, the CDR3 is TGTGCCAGCAGCCGGACTAGCGGGGGGGCGCGACAAGAGACCCAGTACTTC.

This clonotype was counted only a few times. The chain uses TRBV7-2 and TRBJ2-1, with 10 positions matching TRBD2. CDR1 and CDR2 (germline): SGHTA, FQGNSA. V gave up 5 bases and J gave up 2 bases; unmatched junction bases: 12. This CDR3 is built from 18 residues. The CDR3 loop reads CASSQWTSGTFTYNEQFF. CDR3 bases: TGTGCCAGCAGCCAATGGACTAGCGGTACCTTCACCTACAATGAGCAGTTCTTC.

This clonotype was detected many times. The V call is TRBV14, the J call TRBJ2-7; D may be TRBD1 or TRBD2 (5 bases each). The CDR3 is 14 residues long. In germline, CDR1 is SGHDN, CDR2 FVKESK. The V gene lost 1 base and the J gene lost 3 bases, with 10 bases spanning the gap. CDR3 nucleotide sequence: TGTGCCAGCAGCCAAGGCGAGGGGAACTACGAGCAGTACTTC. Protein: CASSQGEGNYEQYF.

This clonotype was seen only a few times. The chain links TRBV20-1 to TRBJ2-7; D may be TRBD1 (5 bases). The CDR3 totals 14 residues. CDR1 DFQATT and CDR2 SNEGSKA come from the germline V gene (reference sequence). V was clipped by 1 base and J by 0 bases, with 10 bases between them. The CDR3 coding sequence is TGCAGTGCTAGAGGGGGCTTCAGCTCCTACGAGCAGTACTTC. It codes for CSARGGFSSYEQYF.

In its sample, this clonotype was seen many times. This chain connects TRBV28 to TRBJ2-1; 12 nucleotides agree with TRBD2. This CDR3 has 15 amino acids. The junction had 3 bases not matched to a gene; V was cut back by 2 bases and J by 7 bases. Germline V gene sequence: CDR1 MDHEN, CDR2 SYDVKM. CDR3 nucleotide sequence: TGTGCCAGCAGTTTAGTGACTAGCGGGGGAAATGAGCAGTTCTTC. This sequence encodes CASSLVTSGGNEQFF.

In its sample, this clonotype was seen many times. This rearrangement joins TRBV7-2 to TRBJ1-3; D ambiguous. V was pared by 0 bases and J by 10 bases, with 22 bases between. The CDR3 has 17 amino acids. Germline V gene data show CDR1 as SGHTA and CDR2 as FQGNSA. The CDR3 here is CASSLAPVGRGGWTIYF. The CDR3 region has the DNA TGTGCCAGCAGCTTAGCGCCAGTAGGGCGCGGCGGGTGGACCATATATTTT.

This clonotype showed up many times. V is TRBV9 and J is TRBJ2-1, with D possibly matching TRBD2 (5 bases). Germline V gene data show CDR1 as SGDLS and CDR2 as YYNGEE. Between the trimmed V and J ends, which lost 4 bases and 3 bases, there was a span of 8 bases. CDR3 length equals 13 residues. DNA for the CDR3: TGTGCCAGCAGCACCGGACTCTACAATGAGCAGTTCTTC. It codes for CASSTGLYNEQFF.

Many counts were recorded for this clonotype. V usage is TRBV6-2 or TRBV6-3 and J usage is TRBJ2-6; D uncertain. Germline CDR1 MNHEY, CDR2 SVGEGT. The CDR3 totals 16 residues. Trimming removed 5 bases from V and 0 bases from J, with 11 bases in between. CDR3 loop: CASSARRTSGANVLTF. The CDR3, as DNA: TGTGCCAGCAGTGCCCGACGGACCTCTGGGGCCAACGTCCTGACTTTC.

This clonotype was counted at least ten times. The chain is built from TRBV18 and TRBJ2-2, with D perhaps matching TRBD2 (6 bases). This CDR3 contains 15 residues. Trimming stripped 3 bases from V and 2 bases from J, with 10 bases between. Germline V lookup: CDR1 KGHSH, CDR2 LQKENI. The CDR3 protein is CASSPPGLNTGELFF. CDR3 in DNA: TGTGCCAGCTCACCCCCAGGACTAAACACCGGGGAGCTGTTTTTT.

This clonotype was observed at least ten times. This rearrangement joins TRBV7-9 to TRBJ2-1; the D gene is possibly TRBD1 (6 bases). The CDR3 runs to 14 residues. V gave up 4 bases and J gave up 11 bases, with 18 bases separating them. Germline assignment: CDR1 SEHNR and CDR2 FQNEAQ (reference sequence). This chain's CDR3 is CASSSRDGTYKQFF. CDR3 coding DNA: TGTGCCAGCAGCTCCCGAGACGGGACATACAAGCAGTTCTTC.

This clonotype was recorded at least ten times. The chain combines TRBV7-2 with TRBJ1-1, with a weak D call TRBD1 (5 bases). Trimming stripped 5 bases from V and 1 base from J, with 8 bases between. The CDR3 sequence is 13 residues long. CDR1 is SGHTA, CDR2 FQGNSA, per germline. CDR3 residues: CASSIGQNTEAFF. The DNA for the CDR3 is TGTGCCAGCAGCATAGGACAGAACACTGAAGCTTTCTTT.

J is TRBJ2-5 and V is TRBV6-2 or TRBV6-3, with D possibly matching TRBD2 (6 bases). V was pared by 7 bases and J by 5 bases, with 20 bases between. CDR3 length equals 15 residues. CDR1 and CDR2 (germline): MNHEY, SVGEGT. The CDR3 sequence: CASTAGPGVGETQYF. The CDR3 DNA follows: TGTGCCAGCACTGCGGGGCCTGGGGTAGGGGAGACCCAGTACTTC.

The V and J genes are TRBV19 and TRBJ2-5; 8 bases are shared with TRBD2. V shed 6 bases and J 1 base; nucleotides not matched to a gene: 4. Germline V CDR1 and CDR2: LNHDA, SQIVND (reference sequence). The CDR3 spans 14 residues. The CDR3 DNA follows: TGTGCCAGTAGCCTAACTAGCGGCCAAGAGACCCAGTACTTC. Amino acid sequence: CASSLTSGQETQYF.

This clonotype was detected a few times. The chain has TRBV9 and TRBJ1-3; possibly TRBD1 for D (5 bases). The germline CDR1 and CDR2 sequences are SGDLS and YYNGEE. The CDR3 has 14 residues. V was trimmed by 2 bases and J by 10 bases, leaving 16 bases between them. For the CDR3, the DNA is TGTGCCAGCAGCGTCCATACTGGAGGGGATACCATATATTTT. Amino acids: CASSVHTGGDTIYF.

In its sample, this clonotype was seen once. The genes are TRBV11-2 and TRBJ2-7; 7 bases match TRBD2. CDR1 is SGHAT and CDR2 is FQNNGV in the germline V gene. The CDR3 sequence is 14 residues long. The ends lost 1 base at V and 5 bases at J; junction bases unmatched: 5. The CDR3 coding sequence is TGTGCCAGCAGCTTAGTGTCTAGCGGCGACGAGCAGTACTTC. Its protein is CASSLVSSGDEQYF.

This clonotype appeared many times. This chain joins TRBV7-2 and TRBJ1-6; D is unresolved. V lost 1 base and J 5 bases, leaving 9 bases between the germline ends. The length of the CDR3 is 15 residues. Germline CDR1 and CDR2: SGHTA and FQGNSA. The CDR3, as DNA: TGTGCCAGCAGCTTAGACCCGGGGAATAATTCACCCCTCCACTTT. Translating it yields CASSLDPGNNSPLHF.

V and J are TRBV12-5 and TRBJ1-5; D is possibly TRBD1 (6 bases). The CDR3 length is 14 residues. Germline-derived CDR1 and CDR2 are LGHNT and FRNRAP. Written as DNA, the CDR3 is TGTGCGCCGAGGGGGAAGTGGGGCAATCAGCCCCAGCATTTT. Amino acids: CAPRGKWGNQPQHF.

This clonotype has more than one count but fewer than ten. This chain connects TRBV3-2 to TRBJ2-5. TRBV3-2 is an annotated pseudogene. CDR3 length equals 13 residues. As DNA, the CDR3 is TGTGCCAGCAGCCAAGATACACAAGAGACCCAGTACTTC. Translating gives CASSQDTQETQYF.

The chain joins TRBV10-3 to TRBJ1-1; possibly TRBD1 for D (6 bases). The V gene's germline CDR1 is ENHRY and CDR2 SYGVKD. The CDR3 sequence is 16 residues long. V was trimmed by 2 bases and J by 2 bases, leaving 15 bases between them. CDR3 residues: CAISEVARTANTEAFF. The CDR3, as DNA: TGTGCCATCAGTGAGGTTGCCAGGACAGCAAACACTGAAGCTTTCTTT.

This clonotype was seen repeatedly, ten times or more. The chain employs TRBV20-1 and TRBJ1-3, with 8 bases matching TRBD1. Unmatched junction bases numbered 2, after V lost 1 base and J lost 0 bases. Germline V lookup: CDR1 DFQATT, CDR2 SNEGSKA (reference sequence). The CDR3 is 15 amino acids. The CDR3 DNA reads TGCAGTGCTAGAGTGGACAGGGCCTCTGGAAACACCATATATTTT. Translating gives CSARVDRASGNTIYF.

This clonotype was seen ten or more times. V is TRBV30 and J is TRBJ2-3; the D is unclear. The germline V gene encodes CDR1 GTSNPN and CDR2 SVGIG (reference sequence). V was pared by 7 bases and J by 0 bases, with 11 bases between. CDR3 length: 13 residues. CDR3 protein: CAFTASSTDTQYF. CDR3 in DNA: TGTGCCTTCACTGCGTCTAGCACAGATACGCAGTATTTT.

This clonotype appeared a few times. V usage is TRBV6-2 or TRBV6-3 and J usage is TRBJ2-6; D remains ambiguous. Trimming left V 6 bases short and J 2 bases short, with 8 bases between. Germline assignment: CDR1 MNHEY and CDR2 SVGEGT. The CDR3 is 14 residues long. The CDR3 protein is CASSRVPGANVLTF. The CDR3 DNA follows: TGTGCCAGCAGCCGGGTCCCTGGGGCCAACGTCCTGACTTTC.

This clonotype was observed at least ten times. The chain employs TRBV29-1 and TRBJ2-1, with D unclear. CDR1 and CDR2 (germline): SQVTM, ANQGSEA. V dropped 7 bases and J dropped 5 bases, with 9 bases sitting between them. This CDR3 is 11 amino acids long. The CDR3 region has the DNA TGCAGCGGGTACAAGGACAATGAGCAGTTCTTC. This encodes CSGYKDNEQFF.

At least ten counts were recorded for this clonotype. V gene TRBV27 combines with J gene TRBJ2-3; 9 bases are shared with TRBD2. The germline V gene has CDR1 MNHEY and CDR2 SMNVEV (reference sequence). The CDR3 length is 16 residues. Trimming at V came to 7 bases and at J to 0 bases, leaving 8 bases not matched to a gene. CDR3 coding DNA: TGTGCCAGCAACCCCTTACTAGCGGGTAGCACAGATACGCAGTATTTT. This codes for CASNPLLAGSTDTQYF.

This clonotype was observed at least ten times. V is TRBV7-3 and J is TRBJ2-7; a possible D gene is TRBD2 (5 bases). Germline V gives CDR1 SGHTA, CDR2 FQGTGA. V lost 5 bases and J 2 bases, leaving 10 bases between the germline ends. The CDR3 length is 13 residues. CDR3 in amino acids: CASSRGWAYEQYF. Written as DNA, the CDR3 is TGTGCCAGCAGCCGAGGGTGGGCCTACGAGCAGTACTTC. Full variable domain (remainder filled in from reference TRBV7-3 and TRBJ2-7): GAGVSQTPSNKVTEKGKYVELRCDPISGHTALYWYRQSLGQGPEFLIYFQGTGAADDSGLPNDRFFAVRPEGSVSTLKIQRTERGDSAVYLCASSRGWAYEQYFGPGTRLTVT.

This clonotype was counted ten times or more. V usage is TRBV5-1 and J usage is TRBJ1-6; no clear D. Per the germline V gene, CDR1 is SGHRS and CDR2 is YFSETQ. This CDR3 spans 15 amino acids. V was clipped by 0 bases and J by 8 bases, with 12 bases between them. The CDR3 nucleotides are TGCGCCAGCAGCTTGGCCCTAAGGGCCTATTCACCCCTCCACTTT. Translated, it gives CASSLALRAYSPLHF.

This clonotype was counted a few times. J is TRBJ2-3 and V is TRBV29-1; 14 bases are a match to TRBD2. CDR1 is SQVTM and CDR2 is ANQGSEA in the germline V gene. The length of the CDR3 is 15 residues. The ends lost 4 bases at V and 2 bases at J; junction bases unmatched: 2. This CDR3 reads CSVGTSGGPTDTQYF. The CDR3 nucleotides read TGCAGCGTTGGGACTAGCGGGGGGCCCACAGATACGCAGTATTTT.